These 20 T cell receptor beta chains came from one sample sequenced in a study of T cell repertoires in cytomegalovirus infection. No antigen is known for these receptors. TCRdb re-called the reads through MiXCR, storing one row per CDR3 protein. The sample includes about 830,000 distinct CDR3 sequences, approximately 32% of them seen just once. The sequences come from cultured CD8+ T cells from PBMCs, collected from culture after CMV antigen stimulation. Receptors were obtained from a human donor in good health (CMV status not recorded). Some clones in this sample may be carry-over from other donors' samples.

The chain couples TRBV5-1 to TRBJ1-1, with 8 bases matching TRBD1. With 0 bases clipped from V and 4 bases from J, the junction kept 5 bases outside the gene matches. The CDR3 extends over 15 amino acids. The germline CDR1 and CDR2 sequences are SGHRS and YFSETQ. The CDR3 sequence: CASSLARQGSTEAFF. The CDR3 nucleotides are TGCGCCAGCAGCTTGGCGAGACAGGGGAGCACTGAAGCTTTCTTT.

Turning to this clonotype: A much larger clonotype is one base distant, so this may be a read error. The V and J genes are TRBV6-2 or TRBV6-3 and TRBJ2-1, with D hard to call. The CDR3 is 11 amino acids. Germline assignment: CDR1 MNHEY and CDR2 SVGEGT. Between the trimmed V and J ends, which lost 7 bases and 4 bases, there was a span of 5 bases. The CDR3 reads CASIGYNEQFF. The CDR3 coding sequence is TGTGCCAGCATCGGGTACAATGAGCAGTTCTTC.

The rearrangement joins TRBV4-1 to TRBJ1-5; 8 bases align to TRBD1. Per germline, CDR1 MGHRA and CDR2 YSYEKL. This CDR3 contains 15 residues. V shed 0 bases, J shed 5 bases, and the junction held 3 bases outside the gene matches. As DNA, the CDR3 is TGCGCCAGCAGCCAAGAGGTGACAGGGGATCAGCCCCAGCATTTT. It encodes CASSQEVTGDQPQHF.

This clonotype was detected many times. The chain links TRBV7-8 to TRBJ1-5, with TRBD1 matching over 9 bases. There are 17 residues in the CDR3. Trimming cost V 3 bases and J 9 bases; bases outside gene matches: 15. The germline gives CDR1 SGHVS, CDR2 FQNEAQ. The CDR3 coding sequence is TGTGCCAGCAGCTTGGCGGTCGACAGGGGGATGGGGGGGCCCCAGCATTTT. Translation gives CASSLAVDRGMGGPQHF.

The rearrangement links TRBV12-3 or TRBV12-4 to TRBJ2-1, with D perhaps being TRBD1 or TRBD2 (7 bases each). The CDR3 runs to 18 residues. The V end was cut by 3 bases, the J end by 4 bases, with 22 bases between. CDR3 amino acids: CASSFLREGTERYNEQFF. In nucleotides, the CDR3 is TGTGCCAGCAGTTTTCTCAGGGAGGGGACAGAGCGATACAATGAGCAGTTCTTC.

In its sample, this clonotype was seen a few times. The J gene is TRBJ1-1, the V gene TRBV10-3; TRBD1 agrees at 7 bases. This CDR3 region has 17 residues. Germline V lookup: CDR1 ENHRY, CDR2 SYGVKD. Germline trimming cut 7 bases from V and 4 bases from J; bases unmatched to any gene: 18. CDR3 amino acids: CAITISLKQGTSTEAFF. The CDR3 DNA reads as TGTGCCATCACCATCTCCCTTAAACAGGGGACAAGCACTGAAGCTTTCTTT.

This clonotype was picked up a small number of times. The chain links TRBV2 to TRBJ1-2, with a weak D call TRBD1 (5 bases). There are 13 residues in the CDR3. Trimming left V 8 bases short and J 4 bases short, with 14 bases between. The germline V gene has CDR1 SNHLY and CDR2 FYNNEI. CDR3 in DNA: TGTGCCAGCGATGAAGGACAAGCCTATGGCTACACCTTC. It is translated as CASDEGQAYGYTF. The full variable domain, with the rest looked up from reference TRBV2 and TRBJ1-2, is EPEVTQTPSHQVTQMGQEVILRCVPISNHLYFYWYRQILGQKVEFLVSFYNNEISEKSEIFDDQFSVERPDGSNFTLKIRSTKLEDSAMYFCASDEGQAYGYTFGSGTRLTVV.

Here the CDR3 DNA reads TGTGCCAGCTCACCTGCCAGGGATATCTCCTACGAGCAGTACGTC. Its protein is CASSPARDISYEQYV. The chain links TRBV18 to TRBJ2-7, with D maybe TRBD1 (5 bases). The V and J ends lost 3 bases and 0 bases respectively, with 12 bases between them. CDR1 and CDR2 from the germline V gene are KGHSH and LQKENI. The CDR3 spans 15 residues.

The chain combines TRBV6-6 with TRBJ1-2; no firm D call. Trimming pared 5 bases from V and 4 bases from J, leaving 8 bases between. CDR1 MNHNY and CDR2 SVGAGI come from the germline V gene (reference sequence). There are 12 residues in the CDR3. CDR3: CASSVRRYGYTF. CDR3 DNA sequence: TGTGCCAGCAGTGTCAGGCGCTATGGCTACACCTTC.

The chain joins TRBV2 to TRBJ1-2; D might be TRBD1 (5 bases). V gave up 6 bases and J gave up 4 bases, with 18 bases separating them. The CDR3 is 15 residues long. From germline, CDR1 is SNHLY and CDR2 FYNNEI. CDR3: CASRPTVPSSYGYTF. The CDR3 bases are TGTGCCAGCAGACCGACAGTCCCTTCTAGCTATGGCTACACCTTC.

The chain has TRBV3-1 and TRBJ2-1; possible D gene TRBD2, 6 bases. V lost 4 bases, J lost 8 bases, and 18 bases lay in between. Germline CDR1 reads LGHDT; CDR2 reads YNNKEL (reference sequence). CDR3 length: 15 residues. CDR3 amino acids: CASSRRALTKDEQFF. The DNA for the CDR3 is TGTGCCAGCAGCCGGAGGGCTCTTACAAAGGATGAGCAGTTCTTC.

This chain links TRBV28 with TRBJ2-3, with D tentatively TRBD1 (6 bases). The germline V gene has CDR1 MDHEN and CDR2 SYDVKM. V shed 7 bases and J shed 0 bases, with 14 bases lying between them. This CDR3 comprises 15 residues. The CDR3 reads CASNRGSSSTDTQYF. CDR3 nucleotides: TGTGCCAGCAATAGGGGGTCATCTAGCACAGATACGCAGTATTTT.

The table lists this clonotype with a few counts. The V and J genes are TRBV28 and TRBJ1-5; no clear D. Germline values: CDR1 MDHEN, CDR2 SYDVKM. The CDR3 sequence is 14 residues long. The germline V and J ends were trimmed by 3 bases and 9 bases, with 15 bases remaining between them. CDR3 DNA sequence: TGTGCCAGCAGTTTCTCTTCGAGGGTACGGCCCCAGCATTTT. Translated: CASSFSSRVRPQHF.

This chain links TRBV15 with TRBJ2-2, with a weak D call TRBD1 (5 bases). CDR1 is LNHNV, CDR2 YYDKDF, per germline (reference sequence). Between the trimmed V and J ends, which lost 3 bases and 0 bases, there was a span of 8 bases. CDR3 length: 15 amino acids. Here the CDR3 reads CATSRTETNTGELFF. Here the CDR3 DNA reads TGTGCCACCAGCAGGACAGAGACGAACACCGGGGAGCTGTTTTTT.

This clonotype has a handful of counts. The chain combines TRBV6-5 with TRBJ1-1; D is uncertain. Trimming left V 0 bases short and J 5 bases short, with 10 bases between. Germline-derived CDR1 and CDR2 are MNHEY and SVGAGI. This CDR3 contains 14 residues. The CDR3 DNA is TGTGCCAGCAGTTACTCGTTCGGGCGAACTGAAGCTTTCTTT. Translation gives CASSYSFGRTEAFF.

The chain recombines TRBV6-1 with TRBJ1-6; unclear D gene. The CDR3 length is 11 residues. Germline V lookup: CDR1 MNHNS, CDR2 SASEGT. V gave up 2 bases and J gave up 12 bases, with 5 bases separating them. The CDR3 loop is CASSERRPLHF. The CDR3 coding sequence is TGTGCCAGCAGTGAAAGGCGACCCCTCCACTTT.

The chain carries TRBV6-1 and TRBJ1-5, with 8 bases that match TRBD1. The J segment lost 4 bases and the V segment lost 5 bases, leaving 7 bases of the junction unmatched. The CDR3 is made up of 15 amino acids. From germline, CDR1 is MNHNS and CDR2 SASEGT. CDR3 in amino acids: CASSKTGDPNQPQHF. The CDR3 DNA reads TGTGCCAGCAGTAAGACAGGGGATCCAAATCAGCCCCAGCATTTT.

Many counts were recorded for this clonotype. The chain links TRBV4-1 to TRBJ1-3; D is uncertain. Germline CDR1 reads MGHRA; CDR2 reads YSYEKL. The CDR3 spans 17 residues. The V gene lost 0 bases and the J gene lost 1 base, with 13 bases spanning the gap. Written as DNA, the CDR3 is TGCGCCAGCAGCCAAGATCTGGGGAGAGAATCTGGAAACACCATATATTTT. Translation: CASSQDLGRESGNTIYF.

This clonotype occurred a few times. The chain carries TRBV7-3 and TRBJ2-2; 11 bases map to TRBD2. The CDR3 has 16 amino acids. The trim removed 4 bases at V and 3 bases at J, leaving 4 bases unmatched. Germline V gives CDR1 SGHTA, CDR2 FQGTGA. The CDR3 coding sequence is TGTGCCAGCAGCTCACCGACTAGCGGGGACACCGGGGAGCTGTTTTTT. Translated: CASSSPTSGDTGELFF.

As concerns this clonotype: A read error may be the cause here, since a much bigger clone is one base away. V gene TRBV7-6 combines with J gene TRBJ2-5; no definite D call. Germline V gene lookup returns CDR1 SGHVS and CDR2 FNYEAQ. The CDR3 is 15 residues long. This chain's CDR3 is CVSSLLARRKETQYF. In nucleotides, the CDR3 is TGTGTCAGCAGCTTACTCGCCAGGCGAAAGGAGACCCAGTACTTC.